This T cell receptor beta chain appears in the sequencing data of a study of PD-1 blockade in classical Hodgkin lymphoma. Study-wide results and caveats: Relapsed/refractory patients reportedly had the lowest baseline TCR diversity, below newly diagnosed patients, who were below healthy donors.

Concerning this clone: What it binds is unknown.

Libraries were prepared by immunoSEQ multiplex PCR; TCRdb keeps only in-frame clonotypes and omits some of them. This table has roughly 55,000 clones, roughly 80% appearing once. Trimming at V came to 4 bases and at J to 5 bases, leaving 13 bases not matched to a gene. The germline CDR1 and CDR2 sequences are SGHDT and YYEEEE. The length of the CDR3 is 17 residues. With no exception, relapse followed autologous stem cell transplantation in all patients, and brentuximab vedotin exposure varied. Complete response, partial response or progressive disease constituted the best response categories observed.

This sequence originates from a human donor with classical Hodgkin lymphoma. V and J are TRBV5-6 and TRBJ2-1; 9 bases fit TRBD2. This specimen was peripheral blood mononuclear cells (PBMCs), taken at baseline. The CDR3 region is CASSPGLARWGHNEQFF. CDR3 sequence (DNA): TGTGCCAGCAGCCCGGGACTAGCTCGGTGGGGGCACAATGAGCAGTTCTTC. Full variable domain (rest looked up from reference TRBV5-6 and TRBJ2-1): DAGVTQSPTHLIKTRGQQVTLRCSPKSGHDTVSWYQQALGQGPQFIFQYYEEEERQRGNFPDRFSGHQFPNYSSELNVNALLLGDSALYLCASSPGLARWGHNEQFFGPGTRLTVL.